This T cell receptor beta chain was observed in a study of blood T cell repertoires in COVID-19. Across the whole study: Material from acute and convalescent COVID-19 was sourced from the United States, Italy and Spain.

V was clipped by 7 bases and J by 5 bases; unmatched bases: 11. CDR1 ENHRY and CDR2 SYGVKD come from the germline V gene. The CDR3 is 16 amino acids. As processed by the authors: How many nucleated cells were present was estimated from reference gene primer amplification. The table came from immunoSEQ multiplex PCR; TCRdb's copy has only in-frame clones and leaves some out. Clone size and V and J calls were adopted from that table, with D and trimming inferred from the DNA. The sample consists of 50,000 or so clones, 75% to 85% of them appearing once. The sequenced sample consisted of peripheral blood. The chain is built from TRBV10-3 and TRBJ2-2, with 9 positions matching TRBD1. This clonotype originated in a man aged 40-49 years with acute or convalescent COVID-19. The CDR3 nucleotides are TGTGCCATCAATAGATGGGGACAGGGCCAGACCGGGGAGCTGTTTTTT. Translating gives CAINRWGQGQTGELFF.